The source of this T cell receptor (beta chain) is a study of molecular identifiers for immune sequencing clone quantification. Study findings and constraints: Because of identical TCR molecules sharing a barcode, sizes of highly expanded clones could be underestimated.

Germline CDR1 and CDR2: SEHNR and FQNEAQ (reference sequence). J gave up 8 bases and V 1 base, and 9 bases lay outside the gene matches. The CDR3 totals 16 residues. Remarks on this clonotype: No antigen is known for it.

TCRdb reprocessed the PCR reads with MiXCR, giving one entry per CDR3 protein. The sample holds under 600,000 distinct CDR3 sequences, approximately 25% seen once. This chain connects TRBV7-9 to TRBJ2-1; the match to TRBD1 covers 9 bases. The sequenced material came from naive CD8+ T cells from blood, with Jurkat cell RNA spiked in. Subset given: FACS-sorted CD8+CD4-CCR7+CD45RA+ naive T cells. This receptor was identified in a human donor in good health. Some libraries in this study had Jurkat cell RNA spiked in. The CDR3 region has the DNA TGTGCCAGCAGCTTAGTGCCGGGACAGGGCGGCGATGAGCAGTTCTTC. Translating it yields CASSLVPGQGGDEQFF.